This entry lists 13 T cell receptor beta chains sequenced from one sample in a study of Graves' ophthalmopathy and Graves' hyperthyroidism. RNA transcripts yielded amplified TCR beta CDR3 regions. After a first-round RT-PCR with HTBI primers, a second-round multiplex PCR was run. TCRdb called the multiplex PCR reads again in MiXCR, with one record for every CDR3 protein. This sample yields around 1.1 million distinct CDR3 sequences, of which about 35% are seen a single time; 8.5% to 14% belongs to the top ten. The material sequenced was peripheral blood or thyroid tissue (not recorded which). These receptors originate from an adult man with Graves' hyperthyroidism.

The V call is TRBV2, the J call TRBJ2-5; D is possibly TRBD2 (5 bases). CDR1 SNHLY and CDR2 FYNNEI come from the germline V gene. The V end was cut by 1 base, the J end by 5 bases, with 8 bases between. This CDR3 has 13 residues. CDR3 sequence (DNA): TGTGCCAGCAGTGAAGAAGGCGGGGAGACCCAGTACTTC. Encoded protein: CASSEEGGETQYF.

This sequence joins TRBV25-1 and TRBJ2-2; 11 nucleotides line up with TRBD1. CDR1 and CDR2 (germline): MGHDK, SYGVNS. The J segment lost 5 bases and the V segment lost 6 bases, leaving 5 bases of the junction unmatched. This CDR3 contains 15 residues. The CDR3 loop reads CASSWTGGATGELFF. The CDR3, as DNA: TGTGCCAGCAGCTGGACAGGGGGCGCGACCGGGGAGCTGTTTTTT.

This chain links TRBV19 with TRBJ2-2, with 9 bases fitting TRBD1. CDR1 and CDR2 from the germline V gene are LNHDA and SQIVND (reference sequence). The V gene end was trimmed by 5 bases and the J gene end by 4 bases; junction bases not matched to a gene: 8. The CDR3 spans 16 residues. The CDR3 is CASSENRGLSTGELFF. The CDR3 nucleotides read TGTGCCAGTAGTGAGAACAGGGGGCTCAGCACCGGGGAGCTGTTTTTT.

At least ten counts were recorded for this clonotype. V usage is TRBV20-1 and J usage is TRBJ1-5; tentatively, D is TRBD1 (5 bases). V gave up 5 bases and J gave up 2 bases, with 16 bases separating them. CDR3 length: 15 amino acids. In germline, CDR1 is DFQATT, CDR2 SNEGSKA (reference sequence). The CDR3, as DNA: TGCAGTGCTGGCCGGGACCCGACGGGCAATCAGCCCCAGCATTTT. Translated, it gives CSAGRDPTGNQPQHF.

This clonotype was seen at least ten times. A read error may produce the germline difference seen at one junction end. This chain joins TRBV2 and TRBJ2-7; perhaps TRBD1 as D (6 bases). Germline loops: CDR1 SNHLY, CDR2 FYNNEI. The CDR3 has 13 amino acids. The CDR3, as DNA: TGTGCCAGCAGGGAAGGGGGTACCTACGAGCAGTACTTC. This gives the protein CASREGGTYEQYF.

The chain employs TRBV2 and TRBJ2-2, with 7 bases that match TRBD1. Germline V gene data show CDR1 as SNHLY and CDR2 as FYNNEI. This CDR3 comprises 15 residues. With 10 bases clipped from V and 2 bases from J, the junction kept 10 bases outside the gene matches. The CDR3 protein is CAIQRTGENTGELFF. CDR3 bases: TGTGCCATCCAGCGGACAGGAGAAAACACCGGGGAGCTGTTTTTT. Together with reference TRBV2 and TRBJ2-2, the CDR3 gives the full variable domain: EPEVTQTPSHQVTQMGQEVILRCVPISNHLYFYWYRQILGQKVEFLVSFYNNEISEKSEIFDDQFSVERPDGSNFTLKIRSTKLEDSAMYFCAIQRTGENTGELFFGEGSRLTVL.

The genes are TRBV24-1 and TRBJ1-5; tentative D call: TRBD1 (5 bases). This CDR3 has 18 amino acids. The germline CDR1 and CDR2 sequences are KGHDR and SFDVKD. V dropped 5 bases and J dropped 7 bases, with 26 bases sitting between them. In nucleotides, the CDR3 is TGTGCCACCAGTGCTACCGAGAGGGGCAGGGTCGTTAGACAGCCCCAGCATTTT. Translation gives CATSATERGRVVRQPQHF.

The table lists this clonotype with many counts. The V gene is TRBV6-5, the J gene TRBJ1-2; possible D gene TRBD1, 5 bases. The CDR3 totals 14 residues. The germline V and J ends were trimmed by 8 bases and 0 bases, with 13 bases remaining between them. Per germline, CDR1 MNHEY and CDR2 SVGAGI. The CDR3, as DNA: TGTGCCAGCGGACCAGGGACGGCTAACTATGGCTACACCTTC. Amino acids: CASGPGTANYGYTF.

This clonotype was counted ten times or more. The chain joins TRBV6-5 to TRBJ2-7; TRBD2 is a possible D gene (6 bases). Deletions cut 6 bases from V and 0 bases from J, with 15 bases between. The CDR3 has 15 amino acids. Germline-derived CDR1 and CDR2 are MNHEY and SVGAGI. The CDR3, as DNA: TGTGCCAGCAGCCCCGGGAGCCTAAGCTCCTACGAGCAGTACTTC. Amino acids: CASSPGSLSSYEQYF.

This clonotype was observed many times. The genes are TRBV15 and TRBJ1-2; 8 nucleotides align to TRBD1. The CDR3 loop spans 15 amino acids. CDR1 is LNHNV, CDR2 YYDKDF, per germline (reference sequence). Losses at the gene ends were 4 bases for V and 1 base for J; bases not matched to a gene: 5. This CDR3 reads CATSIDRGGNYGYTF. DNA of the CDR3: TGTGCCACCAGCATCGACAGGGGAGGTAACTATGGCTACACCTTC.

This sequence joins TRBV7-2 and TRBJ2-2; D uncertain. V was shortened by 5 bases and J by 7 bases, with 8 bases between the two germline ends. The germline V gene has CDR1 SGHTA and CDR2 FQGNSA. The CDR3 has 12 amino acids. CDR3 DNA sequence: TGTGCCAGCAGCCAACAATACGGGGAGCTGTTTTTT. It yields the protein CASSQQYGELFF.

The rearrangement uses TRBV18 and TRBJ2-7, with a weak D call TRBD2 (5 bases). CDR1 and CDR2 from the germline V gene are KGHSH and LQKENI. The CDR3 loop spans 13 amino acids. V dropped 1 base and J dropped 5 bases, with 9 bases sitting between them. The CDR3 sequence is CASSPRELHEQYF. CDR3 coding DNA: TGTGCCAGCTCACCACGGGAGCTCCACGAGCAGTACTTC.

In this sample, this clonotype turned up many times. This chain joins TRBV7-7 and TRBJ2-7; D unresolved. Germline V gene sequence: CDR1 SSHAT, CDR2 FNYEAQ (reference sequence). The CDR3 has 13 residues. Trimming left V 5 bases short and J 2 bases short, with 10 bases between. For the CDR3, the DNA is TGTGCCAGCAGCCCCTCCGAGGCCTACGAGCAGTACTTC. It is translated as CASSPSEAYEQYF.